This TCR beta chain was identified in a study of CD8+CD57+ T cells in acquired aplastic anemia. In the case of this clonotype: A read error may be the cause here, since a much bigger clone is one base away.

TCR beta VDJ and CDR3 profiling used genomic DNA as template. TCRdb recomputed calls from the reads with MiXCR, one row per CDR3 protein. The repertoire includes 150,000 to 200,000 distinct CDR3 sequences, roughly 48% of them detected once, and over 0.95% sits in the top ten. The germline CDR1 and CDR2 sequences are SGHAT and FQDESV (reference sequence). V dropped 5 bases and J dropped 7; count of bases not matched to a gene: 7. The CDR3 has 14 residues. The V and J genes are TRBV11-1 and TRBJ2-1; TRBD1 agrees at 8 bases. The receptor was derived from a human donor in good health. The source material was sorted CD4+, CD8+, or CD8+CD57+ T cells (not recorded which) from PBMCs. The CDR3 nucleotides are TGTGCCAGCAGCCCAGGGGGCGACGAAAATGAGCAGTTCTTC. This encodes CASSPGGDENEQFF.